Following are 30 T cell receptor beta chains from one sample sequenced in a study of CD8 T cells in Susac syndrome. Random hexamers primed reverse transcription of about 0.45 to 1 ug RNA. TCRdb reprocessed the immunoSEQ multiplex PCR reads with MiXCR, giving one entry per CDR3 protein. The table includes some 120,000 distinct CDR3 sequences, approximately 89% detected once. Sequencing was performed on CD8+ T cells from PBMCs. Source of these receptors: a human donor with multiple sclerosis.

This chain uses TRBV11-2 with TRBJ2-2; 11 positions match TRBD2. With 1 base clipped from V and 1 base from J, the junction kept 5 bases outside the gene matches. CDR1 is SGHAT, CDR2 FQNNGV, per germline. The CDR3 runs 18 residues. The CDR3 loop is CASSLAPGLAGNTGELFF. In DNA form, the CDR3 reads TGTGCCAGCAGCTTAGCCCCCGGACTAGCGGGGAACACCGGGGAGCTGTTTTTT.

This chain connects TRBV4-3 to TRBJ1-1; perhaps TRBD1 as D (5 bases). Deletions cut 4 bases from V and 5 bases from J, with 17 bases between. CDR1 LGHNA and CDR2 YSLEER come from the germline V gene. The CDR3 runs 15 residues. The CDR3 region has the DNA TGCGCCAGCAGCCTTGCAGGAGGGGCGGGGACTGAAGCTTTCTTT. This sequence encodes CASSLAGGAGTEAFF.

This chain connects TRBV4-3 to TRBJ2-1, with 10 bases identical to TRBD2. Losses at the gene ends were 1 base for V and 7 bases for J; bases not matched to a gene: 10. CDR3 length equals 17 residues. Germline V lookup: CDR1 LGHNA, CDR2 YSLEER. In DNA, the CDR3 is TGCGCCAGCAGCCAAGGGATAGCGGGAGGCGGGGAGAATGAGCAGTTCTTC. This translates into CASSQGIAGGGENEQFF.

This clonotype appeared a single time. This chain joins TRBV6-5 and TRBJ1-1; no reliable D call. The germline CDR1 and CDR2 sequences are MNHEY and SVGAGI. This CDR3 has 14 residues. V lost 0 bases, J lost 6 bases, and 11 bases lay in between. The CDR3 DNA follows: TGTGCCAGCAGTTACTCGAACGTGAGGGCTGAAGCTTTCTTT. This gives the protein CASSYSNVRAEAFF.

About this clonotype itself: One junction end does not reproduce the germline sequence, and a read error may be involved. V is TRBV7-8 and J is TRBJ2-3; 8 positions match TRBD2. The CDR3 runs 16 residues. Germline lookup yields CDR1 SGHVS and CDR2 FQNEAQ. Written as DNA, the CDR3 is TGTGCCAACAGCTTAAGGCTAGCGGGTATCACAGATACGCAGTATTTT. This codes for CANSLRLAGITDTQYF.

The J gene is TRBJ2-2, the V gene TRBV4-1, with a possible D match to TRBD1 (5 bases). The CDR3 has 15 residues. Germline CDR1 MGHRA, CDR2 YSYEKL. The V gene lost 1 base and the J gene lost 5 bases, with 11 bases spanning the gap. The CDR3 DNA reads TGCGCCAGCAGCCAAGTTCAGGGAAGAACCGGGGAGCTGTTTTTT. It specifies CASSQVQGRTGELFF.

This clonotype is a singleton in its sample. The gene calls are TRBV6-5 and TRBJ2-7; TRBD1 or TRBD2 may be the D gene (5 bases each). The length of the CDR3 is 14 residues. Germline V CDR1 and CDR2: MNHEY, SVGAGI. The V and J ends lost 7 bases and 1 base respectively, with 14 bases between them. The CDR3 DNA follows: TGTGCCAGCAACTCCCGGGACGGATCCTACGAGCAGTACTTC. Translation: CASNSRDGSYEQYF.

The chain combines TRBV29-1 with TRBJ1-1; 9 bases match TRBD1. Germline values: CDR1 SQVTM, CDR2 ANQGSEA. The CDR3 extends over 12 amino acids. With 1 base clipped from V and 10 bases from J, the junction kept 4 bases outside the gene matches. CDR3 loop: CSVEATGGRAFF. The DNA for the CDR3 is TGCAGCGTTGAAGCGACAGGGGGTCGAGCTTTCTTT.

This clonotype was seen a single time. The chain recombines TRBV6-2 or TRBV6-3 with TRBJ2-3; D gene unclear. Germline CDR1 and CDR2: MNHEY and SVGEGT. V was pared by 7 bases and J by 6 bases, with 17 bases between. This CDR3 spans 14 amino acids. In DNA, the CDR3 is TGTGCCAGCAACGGCGGCGGCATCCCGGATACGCAGTATTTT. Amino acids: CASNGGGIPDTQYF.

V and J are TRBV29-1 and TRBJ2-1, with D possibly TRBD1 on 6 matching bases. V dropped 3 bases and J dropped 2 bases, with 11 bases sitting between them. The length of the CDR3 is 14 residues. Per germline, CDR1 SQVTM and CDR2 ANQGSEA. The CDR3 loop is CSVDKTGAYNEQFF. CDR3 nucleotides: TGCAGCGTTGATAAGACAGGCGCCTACAATGAGCAGTTCTTC.

V gene TRBV6-2 or TRBV6-3 combines with J gene TRBJ2-2; weak D call: TRBD2 (5 bases). V was trimmed by 8 bases and J by 2 bases, leaving 9 bases between them. Per the germline V gene, CDR1 is MNHEY and CDR2 is SVGEGT. The CDR3 sequence is 13 residues long. The CDR3 spells CASEGQNTGELFF. The DNA for the CDR3 is TGTGCCAGCGAGGGTCAAAACACCGGGGAGCTGTTTTTT.

Only one count was recorded for this clonotype. The V and J genes are TRBV11-2 and TRBJ1-2, with D tentatively TRBD1 (5 bases). Trimming removed 3 bases from V and 7 bases from J, with 12 bases in between. CDR3 length: 13 amino acids. CDR1 is SGHAT and CDR2 is FQNNGV in the germline V gene. The DNA of the CDR3 is TGTGCCAGCAGCTTTTCTGGGACTGGTGGCTACACCTTC. Its protein is CASSFSGTGGYTF.

The J gene is TRBJ1-1, the V gene TRBV6-2 or TRBV6-3; possible D gene TRBD1, 6 bases. This CDR3 region has 14 residues. The germline gives CDR1 MNHEY, CDR2 SVGEGT. Trimming removed 1 base from V and 5 bases from J, with 11 bases in between. This CDR3 is CASSYFGGRTEAFF. CDR3 nucleotides: TGTGCCAGCAGTTACTTTGGGGGCCGGACTGAAGCTTTCTTT.

V and J are TRBV27 and TRBJ1-1; no firm D call. Germline assignment: CDR1 MNHEY and CDR2 SMNVEV (reference sequence). V lost 0 bases and J lost 4, with 6 bases in between. The CDR3 contains 13 residues. The CDR3 sequence is CASSLSQSTEAFF. CDR3 nucleotide sequence: TGTGCCAGCAGTTTATCTCAATCCACTGAAGCTTTCTTT.

With regard to this clonotype: The junction does not match germline at one end; this may be a read error. The V gene is TRBV3-1, the J gene TRBJ1-2; D is perhaps TRBD1 (6 bases). CDR1 and CDR2 from the germline V gene are LGHDT and YNNKEL (reference sequence). The CDR3 spans 13 residues. Here the CDR3 reads CVSSLQTGYGYTF. CDR3 sequence (DNA): TGTGTCAGCAGCCTACAAACAGGGTATGGCTACACCTTC.

The rearrangement links TRBV10-1 to TRBJ1-2, with D uncertain. The CDR3 consists of 13 residues. Germline lookup yields CDR1 WNHNN and CDR2 SYGVQD (reference sequence). Trimming took 0 bases from V and 8 from J, leaving 10 bases between them. CDR3 nucleotides: TGCGCCAGCAGTGAGTCCCTATCCCGGGGCTACACCTTC. As protein: CASSESLSRGYTF.

The V and J genes are TRBV6-5 and TRBJ1-2, with TRBD1 matching 7 bases. Per germline, CDR1 MNHEY and CDR2 SVGAGI. V dropped 2 bases and J dropped 7; count of bases not matched to a gene: 7. The CDR3 spans 14 residues. DNA of the CDR3: TGTGCCAGCAGTTACGAGTATGGGACAGTTGGCTACACCTTC. This translates into CASSYEYGTVGYTF.

The genes are TRBV7-9 and TRBJ1-5; D not resolved. This CDR3 spans 14 amino acids. Between the trimmed V and J ends, which lost 2 bases and 0 bases, there was a span of 5 bases. Germline V CDR1 and CDR2: SEHNR, FQNEAQ (reference sequence). The CDR3 DNA follows: TGTGCCAGCAGCTTAACGGATAGCAATCAGCCCCAGCATTTT. Amino acid sequence: CASSLTDSNQPQHF.

The chain carries TRBV6-9 and TRBJ2-7; 9 bases align to TRBD1. The germline CDR1 and CDR2 sequences are MNHGY and SVAAGI. V lost 0 bases to trimming and J lost 5 bases; unmatched junction nucleotides: 11. This CDR3 spans 17 amino acids. CDR3 sequence reads: CASSYSKPETGGDEQYF. CDR3 coding DNA: TGTGCCAGCAGTTATTCGAAACCCGAGACAGGGGGTGACGAGCAGTACTTC.

The chain employs TRBV12-3 or TRBV12-4 and TRBJ1-1; no clear D. V shed 6 bases and J shed 6 bases, with 8 bases lying between them. The CDR3 length is 11 residues. CDR3 nucleotides: TGTGCCAGCAGCCCGTCAGCTGAAGCTTTCTTT. It is translated as CASSPSAEAFF.

This chain uses TRBV15 with TRBJ1-3; D is unclear. V was pared by 0 bases and J by 3 bases, with 15 bases between. In germline, CDR1 is LNHNV, CDR2 YYDKDF (reference sequence). The CDR3 is 17 residues long. The CDR3 DNA sequence: TGTGCCACCAGCAGAGATGTCATGATGGTAGATGGAAACACCATATATTTT. It encodes CATSRDVMMVDGNTIYF.

The rearrangement joins TRBV6-5 to TRBJ2-1, with 8 bases matching TRBD2. Germline V gene sequence: CDR1 MNHEY, CDR2 SVGAGI. Germline trimming cut 4 bases from V and 7 bases from J; bases unmatched to any gene: 15. The CDR3 is 17 amino acids. The CDR3 is CASSSLSAGAGVNEQFF. Here the CDR3 DNA reads TGTGCCAGCAGTTCACTATCCGCTGGAGCGGGAGTAAATGAGCAGTTCTTC.

The gene calls are TRBV27 and TRBJ1-1, with TRBD1 identical over 7 bases. This CDR3 comprises 13 residues. V lost 5 bases and J lost 4; bases outside the gene matches: 4. Germline CDR1 MNHEY, CDR2 SMNVEV (reference sequence). CDR3 in amino acids: CASSLGTVTEAFF. The DNA for the CDR3 is TGTGCCAGCAGTCTCGGGACAGTCACTGAAGCTTTCTTT.

The V and J genes are TRBV10-3 and TRBJ1-5; D is unclear. Germline CDR1 reads ENHRY; CDR2 reads SYGVKD. Trimming took off 2 bases at V and 6 bases at J, with 17 bases between the two ends. This CDR3 has 16 amino acids. The CDR3 sequence: CAISEPREGVSQPQHF. The CDR3 nucleotides are TGTGCCATCAGTGAGCCTCGGGAGGGAGTTTCTCAGCCCCAGCATTTT.

The genes are TRBV19 and TRBJ1-5, with a tentative D call TRBD1 (5 bases). The CDR3 extends over 17 amino acids. V was clipped by 5 bases and J by 4 bases, with 21 bases between them. CDR1 and CDR2 from the germline V gene are LNHDA and SQIVND (reference sequence). The DNA of the CDR3 is TGTGCCAGTAGTTGGCAGGGTGGGATAGTAGGGAATCAGCCCCAGCATTTT. It encodes CASSWQGGIVGNQPQHF. Full variable domain (remainder filled in from reference TRBV19 and TRBJ1-5): DGGITQSPKYLFRKEGQNVTLSCEQNLNHDAMYWYRQDPGQGLRLIYYSQIVNDFQKGDIAEGYSVSREKKESFPLTVTSAQKNPTAFYLCASSWQGGIVGNQPQHFGDGTRLSIL.

The chain has TRBV5-1 and TRBJ2-6; D is tentatively TRBD1 or TRBD2 (6 bases each). This CDR3 comprises 18 residues. The V gene lost 0 bases and the J gene lost 0 bases, with 13 bases spanning the gap. Germline lookup yields CDR1 SGHRS and CDR2 YFSETQ. The CDR3 nucleotides are TGCGCCAGCAGCTTGGAGGGGGGACTGAGCTCTGGGGCCAACGTCCTGACTTTC. Translating gives CASSLEGGLSSGANVLTF.

The chain employs TRBV19 and TRBJ1-5; D gene unclear. The V gene's germline CDR1 is LNHDA and CDR2 SQIVND (reference sequence). CDR3 length equals 14 residues. V lost 7 bases, J lost 7 bases, and 17 bases lay in between. The CDR3 DNA follows: TGTGCCAGTATAGGAGGCCCTTCGGGGCAGCCCCAGCATTTT. Protein sequence: CASIGGPSGQPQHF.

The J gene is TRBJ2-5, the V gene TRBV28; D unclear. The CDR3 covers 17 residues. Per germline, CDR1 MDHEN and CDR2 SYDVKM. Deletions cut 5 bases from V and 4 bases from J, with 23 bases between. As DNA, the CDR3 is TGTGCCAGCAGTGACGAAAACGCAGGATTTTTGAGAGAGACCCAGTACTTC. Protein: CASSDENAGFLRETQYF.

The chain uses TRBV3-1 and TRBJ1-1; 7 nucleotides line up with TRBD1. The CDR3 runs 15 residues. Germline CDR1 and CDR2: LGHDT and YNNKEL (reference sequence). Trimming cost V 0 bases and J 0 bases; bases outside gene matches: 1. This chain's CDR3 is CASSQEQGMNTEAFF. CDR3 coding DNA: TGTGCCAGCAGCCAAGAACAGGGGATGAACACTGAAGCTTTCTTT. The whole variable domain, remainder taken from reference TRBV3-1 and TRBJ1-1, is DTAVSQTPKYLVTQMGNDKSIKCEQNLGHDTMYWYKQDSKKFLKIMFSYNNKELIINETVPNRFSPKSPDKAHLNLHINSLELGDSAVYFCASSQEQGMNTEAFFGQGTRLTVV.

This rearrangement joins TRBV30 to TRBJ1-1; the D gene is possibly TRBD1 (5 bases). V lost 3 bases, J lost 1 base, and 9 bases lay in between. From germline, CDR1 is GTSNPN and CDR2 SVGIG (reference sequence). This CDR3 spans 13 amino acids. The CDR3 nucleotides read TGTGCCTGGAGAGGACAATCGAACACTGAAGCTTTCTTT. It yields the protein CAWRGQSNTEAFF.